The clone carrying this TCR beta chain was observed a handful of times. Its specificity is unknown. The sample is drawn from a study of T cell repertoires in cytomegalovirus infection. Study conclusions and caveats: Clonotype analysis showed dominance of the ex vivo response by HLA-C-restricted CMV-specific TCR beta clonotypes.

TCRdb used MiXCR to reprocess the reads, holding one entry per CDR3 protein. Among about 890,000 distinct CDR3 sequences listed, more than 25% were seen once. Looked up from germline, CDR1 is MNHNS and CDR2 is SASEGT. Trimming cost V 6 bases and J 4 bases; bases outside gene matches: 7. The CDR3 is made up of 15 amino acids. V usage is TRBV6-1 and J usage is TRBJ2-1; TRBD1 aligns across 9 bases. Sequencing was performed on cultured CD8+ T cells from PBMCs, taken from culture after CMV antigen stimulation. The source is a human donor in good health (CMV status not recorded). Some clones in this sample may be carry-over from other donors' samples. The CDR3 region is CASSKGQGSYNEQFF. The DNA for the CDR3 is TGTGCCAGCAGCAAAGGACAGGGGTCGTACAATGAGCAGTTCTTC.